One T cell receptor beta chain is described in this entry. What it binds is unknown. The source of the sample is a study of identical twins. The authors used template switching to add a universal primer site and gave cDNA unique molecular identifiers. Via MiXCR, TCRdb re-called the 5' RACE reads, giving one row per CDR3 protein. The sample has about 240,000 distinct CDR3 sequences; approximately 7.9% are singletons. Study observations and caveats: Potential partial confounding of zero-insertion analyses by invariant MAIT and iNKT cells was noted.

This CDR3 region has 16 residues. J gave up 2 bases and V 6 bases, and 11 bases lay outside the gene matches. Germline V CDR1 and CDR2: SEHNR, FQNEAQ (reference sequence). These same data were also listed under a study on yellow fever vaccine responses in identical twins.

The source of this sequence is a woman in her late teens or twenties in good health. This rearrangement joins TRBV7-9 to TRBJ2-3; 7 bases are shared with TRBD2. Specimen: CD8+ T cells sorted from blood. The DNA of the CDR3 is TGTGCCAGCAGTCAAATCACGGGACTATACACAGATACGCAGTATTTT. It yields the protein CASSQITGLYTDTQYF.